This TCR beta chain was documented in a study of human T cells and chemical hapten exposure. Broader study findings: The study found expanded TCRs formed significantly more large CDR3 similarity clusters than controls.

TCRdb called the RACE reads again in MiXCR, with one record for every CDR3 protein. The sample yields roughly 150,000 distinct CDR3 sequences, 10% to 15% seen once. This clonotype has only a few counts. Antigen specificity is unknown. Documented time point: patch test 2, 6 weeks after DPC sensitization. The sample's treatment: therapeutic diphenylcyclopropenone sensitization with weekly scalp DPC. Trimming took off 6 bases at V and 1 base at J, with 12 bases between the two ends. CDR1 and CDR2 from the germline V gene are MGHDK and SYGVNS. The CDR3 contains 14 residues. This rearrangement joins TRBV25-1 to TRBJ1-1, with a possible D match to TRBD1 (6 bases). The starting material was whole blood, obtained in connection with sensitization to the hapten diphenylcyclopropenone (DPC). The sequence came from a woman aged 50 to 60 with alopecia areata. Some clones in this sample may be carry-over from other donors' samples. The CDR3 nucleotides read TGTGCCAGCAGATACAGGGCGGGGAACACTGAAGCTTTCTTT. Protein sequence: CASRYRAGNTEAFF. Full variable domain (rest looked up from reference TRBV25-1 and TRBJ1-1): EADIYQTPRYLVIGTGKKITLECSQTMGHDKMYWYQQDPGMELHLIHYSYGVNSTEKGDLSSESTVSRIRTEHFPLTLESARPSHTSQYLCASRYRAGNTEAFFGQGTRLTVV.